Sequencing of this T cell receptor (beta chain) was carried out in a study of cytomegalovirus exposure and HLA in healthy donors. In the PCR, 60 Vbeta and 13 Jbeta primers were used. Under the authors' procedure: Among the unique TCR beta chains that a later analysis counted, about 85 million in all, about 11 million were shared. Sequencing used immunoSEQ multiplex PCR; TCRdb keeps in-frame clones, though not all of them. That table supplies the V and J calls and clone size; D and trimming were determined from the DNA. The sample holds roughly 120,000 clones; 79% are singletons and the top ten take roughly 2%. Trimming took 2 bases from V and 7 from J, leaving 12 bases between them. The CDR3 totals 13 residues. Germline assignment: CDR1 GTSNPN and CDR2 SVGIG (reference sequence). Study-level results: When analyzed later, a missense DCLRE1C variant was found to be linked to TCR beta V- and J-gene trimming. In a later analysis, HLA-associated TCR beta chains were more clonally expanded than equally common others.

On this clone: Its matching antigen is unknown.

This chain uses TRBV30 with TRBJ1-5, with D maybe TRBD1 (6 bases). The origin of this receptor is a man aged 18 to 29 in good health and CMV-seronegative. Sequencing was carried out using PBMCs. The CDR3 loop reads CAWSRGGVQPQHF. Here the CDR3 DNA reads TGTGCCTGGAGTAGGGGGGGGGTACAGCCCCAGCATTTT.